This is a list of T cell receptor beta chains from one sample in a study of chemoradiotherapy in HPV16-positive cancers. The data were produced by immunoSEQ multiplex PCR, yet TCRdb's version contains in-frame clones alone and is incomplete. This table holds 1,500 to 2,000 clones, roughly 86% found once. Source: tumor tissue, taken from a patient who underwent chemoradiotherapy. The origin of the receptors is a human donor with HPV-associated anogenital cancer. The CDR3 runs from the conserved cysteine through the conserved F or W. The order of the fields is clone size, J gene, D gene, V gene, CDR3 protein, CDR3 DNA. A D gene is named only where the DNA matches it firmly. Clone sizes are given selectively: once, few, many, or a class where the clone is expanded.

abundance: .
j_gene: TRBJ2-3
d_gene: .
v_gene: TRBV4-1
CDR3aa: CASSQALTDTQYF
CDR3nt: TGCGCCAGCAGCCAAGCACTGACAGATACGCAGTATTTT

abundance: .
j_gene: TRBJ2-3
d_gene: .
v_gene: TRBV27
CDR3aa: CASSYNTDTQYF
CDR3nt: TGTGCCAGCAGCTATAACACAGATACGCAGTATTTT

abundance: .
j_gene: TRBJ2-3
d_gene: TRBD2
v_gene: TRBV10-3
CDR3aa: CATAWSGGGTDTQYF
CDR3nt: TGTGCCACCGCGTGGAGCGGGGGGGGTACAGATACGCAGTATTTT

abundance: .
j_gene: TRBJ1-1
d_gene: TRBD1
v_gene: TRBV7-9
CDR3aa: CASSSDRGLAFF
CDR3nt: TGTGCCAGCAGCTCGGACAGGGGGTTAGCTTTCTTT

abundance: .
j_gene: TRBJ2-5
d_gene: .
v_gene: TRBV5-4
CDR3aa: CASSFSGQETQYF
CDR3nt: TGTGCCAGCAGCTTTAGCGGCCAAGAGACCCAGTACTTC

abundance: .
j_gene: TRBJ1-1
d_gene: .
v_gene: TRBV30
CDR3aa: CAWSWVNTEAFF
CDR3nt: TGTGCCTGGAGTTGGGTGAACACTGAAGCTTTCTTT

abundance: .
j_gene: TRBJ2-4
d_gene: TRBD2
v_gene: TRBV2
CDR3aa: CASSAELAGGFKYF
CDR3nt: TGTGCCAGCAGTGCTGAACTAGCGGGAGGCTTTAAGTACTTC

abundance: few
j_gene: TRBJ1-1
d_gene: .
v_gene: TRBV30
CDR3aa: CAWRHLEPPEAFF
CDR3nt: TGTGCCTGGCGACATCTCGAGCCGCCTGAAGCTTTCTTT

abundance: .
j_gene: TRBJ2-2
d_gene: .
v_gene: TRBV9
CDR3aa: CASTGTANTGELFF
CDR3nt: TGTGCCAGCACGGGGACGGCGAACACCGGGGAGCTGTTTTTT

abundance: .
j_gene: TRBJ1-4
d_gene: .
v_gene: TRBV5-1
CDR3aa: CASRQEQEKLFF
CDR3nt: TGCGCCAGCAGACAGGAGCAAGAAAAACTGTTTTTT

abundance: .
j_gene: TRBJ2-7
d_gene: .
v_gene: TRBV6-5
CDR3aa: CASSKNTGTLIEQYF
CDR3nt: TGTGCCAGCAGTAAGAACACAGGGACTCTCATCGAGCAGTACTTC

abundance: .
j_gene: TRBJ2-1
d_gene: TRBD2
v_gene: TRBV28
CDR3aa: CASSFPSGRVGNEQFF
CDR3nt: TGTGCCAGCAGTTTCCCTAGCGGGAGGGTAGGCAATGAGCAGTTCTTC

abundance: .
j_gene: TRBJ2-5
d_gene: .
v_gene: TRBV25-1
CDR3aa: CASSESRGSYQETQYF
CDR3nt: TGTGCCAGCAGTGAATCCCGTGGCTCGTACCAAGAGACCCAGTACTTC

abundance: .
j_gene: TRBJ1-1
d_gene: .
v_gene: TRBV4-2
CDR3aa: CASSQDGGRTEAFF
CDR3nt: TGTGCCAGCAGCCAAGATGGGGGAAGAACTGAAGCTTTCTTT

abundance: .
j_gene: TRBJ2-5
d_gene: .
v_gene: TRBV11-3
CDR3aa: CASSLEGWRATEGETQYF
CDR3nt: TGTGCCAGCAGCTTAGAGGGGTGGCGAGCCACAGAGGGGGAGACCCAGTACTTC

abundance: .
j_gene: TRBJ2-5
d_gene: .
v_gene: TRBV6-1
CDR3aa: CASSEGLVGQIQETQYF
CDR3nt: TGTGCCAGCAGTGAAGGGTTAGTAGGACAGATACAAGAGACCCAGTACTTC

abundance: once
j_gene: TRBJ2-5
d_gene: .
v_gene: TRBV5-1
CDR3aa: CASSLGGHYQETQYF
CDR3nt: TGCGCCAGCAGCTTGGGCGGGCACTACCAAGAGACCCAGTACTTC

abundance: .
j_gene: TRBJ1-1
d_gene: .
v_gene: TRBV30
CDR3aa: CAWGLSTEAFF
CDR3nt: TGTGCCTGGGGACTTAGCACTGAAGCTTTCTTT

abundance: .
j_gene: TRBJ1-2
d_gene: .
v_gene: TRBV6-5
CDR3aa: CASSYSKWPENYGYTF
CDR3nt: TGTGCCAGCAGTTACTCGAAGTGGCCCGAAAACTATGGCTACACCTTC

abundance: .
j_gene: TRBJ1-3
d_gene: .
v_gene: TRBV30
CDR3aa: CAWSVPIRVSGNTIYF
CDR3nt: TGTGCCTGGAGCGTACCCATCAGGGTTTCAGGAAACACCATATATTTT

abundance: .
j_gene: TRBJ2-1
d_gene: .
v_gene: TRBV14
CDR3aa: CASSQASVANEQFF
CDR3nt: TGTGCCAGCAGCCAAGCTAGCGTTGCCAATGAGCAGTTCTTC

abundance: .
j_gene: TRBJ2-1
d_gene: TRBD1
v_gene: TRBV18
CDR3aa: CASSFRDRVGNEQFF
CDR3nt: TGTGCCAGCTCATTCCGGGACAGGGTAGGGAATGAGCAGTTCTTC

abundance: few
j_gene: TRBJ1-5
d_gene: .
v_gene: TRBV10-3
CDR3aa: CAISDSLNQPQHF
CDR3nt: TGTGCCATCAGCGACAGCCTCAATCAGCCCCAGCATTTT

abundance: .
j_gene: TRBJ2-7
d_gene: .
v_gene: TRBV10-2
CDR3aa: CASRSWAGGRYEQYF
CDR3nt: TGCGCCAGCCGCAGTTGGGCAGGAGGCCGTTACGAGCAGTACTTC

abundance: .
j_gene: TRBJ2-4
d_gene: .
v_gene: TRBV2
CDR3aa: CASSERGGKNIQYF
CDR3nt: TGTGCCAGCAGTGAAAGGGGCGGCAAAAACATTCAGTACTTC

abundance: once
j_gene: TRBJ2-1
d_gene: TRBD2
v_gene: TRBV4-1
CDR3aa: CASSQQGLAEPRWGEQFF
CDR3nt: TGCGCCAGCAGCCAACAAGGACTAGCGGAGCCCAGGTGGGGTGAGCAGTTCTTC

abundance: .
j_gene: TRBJ1-1
d_gene: TRBD1
v_gene: TRBV9
CDR3aa: CASSVASTGWTEAFF
CDR3nt: TGTGCCAGCAGCGTAGCCTCGACAGGGTGGACTGAAGCTTTCTTT

abundance: .
j_gene: TRBJ2-2
d_gene: .
v_gene: TRBV2
CDR3aa: CASSGMVGRVELFF
CDR3nt: TGTGCCAGCAGTGGGATGGTTGGAAGGGTGGAGCTGTTTTTT

abundance: .
j_gene: TRBJ2-1
d_gene: .
v_gene: TRBV18
CDR3aa: CASSPLAGQGGSYNEQFF
CDR3nt: TGTGCCAGCTCACCGCTAGCGGGACAGGGAGGCTCCTACAATGAGCAGTTCTTC

abundance: .
j_gene: TRBJ1-2
d_gene: .
v_gene: TRBV7-2
CDR3aa: CASSIGPSNYGYTF
CDR3nt: TGTGCCAGCAGCATCGGACCCTCTAACTATGGCTACACCTTC

abundance: once
j_gene: TRBJ1-2
d_gene: .
v_gene: TRBV18
CDR3aa: CASSPPGNYGYTF
CDR3nt: TGTGCCAGCTCACCACCGGGAAACTATGGCTACACCTTC

abundance: .
j_gene: TRBJ2-2
d_gene: TRBD1
v_gene: TRBV19
CDR3aa: CASSRQGAGELFF
CDR3nt: TGTGCCAGTAGTCGACAGGGGGCCGGGGAGCTGTTTTTT

abundance: once
j_gene: TRBJ1-1
d_gene: .
v_gene: TRBV30
CDR3aa: CAWSVRGGATEAFF
CDR3nt: TGTGCCTGGAGTGTACGGGGGGGGGCCACTGAAGCTTTCTTT

abundance: .
j_gene: TRBJ2-7
d_gene: TRBD2
v_gene: TRBV4-2
CDR3aa: CASSQGTSGILGEQYF
CDR3nt: TGTGCCAGCAGCCAAGGGACTAGCGGGATCTTGGGGGAGCAGTACTTC

abundance: once
j_gene: TRBJ1-3
d_gene: .
v_gene: TRBV7-6
CDR3aa: CASSLAATGNTIYF
CDR3nt: TGTGCCAGCAGCTTAGCGGCCACTGGAAACACCATATATTTT

abundance: .
j_gene: TRBJ1-2
d_gene: .
v_gene: TRBV2
CDR3aa: CASSVQEALAGYTF
CDR3nt: TGTGCCAGCAGTGTACAGGAAGCACTTGCCGGCTACACCTTC

abundance: .
j_gene: TRBJ1-3
d_gene: .
v_gene: TRBV9
CDR3aa: CASSPRIAAGNTIYF
CDR3nt: TGTGCCAGCAGCCCTCGGATAGCAGCGGGAAACACCATATATTTT

abundance: few
j_gene: TRBJ1-5
d_gene: TRBD1
v_gene: TRBV6-1
CDR3aa: CASSDVGQGSQPQHF
CDR3nt: TGTGCCAGCAGTGATGTGGGACAGGGATCTCAGCCCCAGCATTTT

abundance: .
j_gene: TRBJ2-7
d_gene: TRBD2
v_gene: TRBV10-2
CDR3aa: CASRDPGLAGREQYF
CDR3nt: TGCGCCAGCAGGGACCCGGGACTAGCGGGGCGCGAGCAGTACTTC